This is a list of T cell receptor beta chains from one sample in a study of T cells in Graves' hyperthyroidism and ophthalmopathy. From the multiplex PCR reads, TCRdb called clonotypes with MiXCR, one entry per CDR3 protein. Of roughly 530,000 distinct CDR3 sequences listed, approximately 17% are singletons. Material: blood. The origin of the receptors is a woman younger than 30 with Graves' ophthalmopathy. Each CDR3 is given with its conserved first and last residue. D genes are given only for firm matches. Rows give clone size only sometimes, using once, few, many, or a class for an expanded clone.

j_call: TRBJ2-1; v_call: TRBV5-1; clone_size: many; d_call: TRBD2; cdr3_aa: CASSLDPSGGAVDEQFF; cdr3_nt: TGCGCCAGCAGCTTGGACCCAAGCGGGGGGGCTGTGGATGAGCAGTTCTTC
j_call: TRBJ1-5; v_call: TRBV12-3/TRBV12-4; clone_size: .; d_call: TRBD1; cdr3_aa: CASSFRQGEGNQPQHF; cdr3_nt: TGTGCCAGCAGTTTCAGACAGGGGGAAGGCAATCAGCCCCAGCATTTT
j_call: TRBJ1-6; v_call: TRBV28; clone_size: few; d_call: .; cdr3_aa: CASSLTGVYNSPLHF; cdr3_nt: TGTGCCAGCAGTTTAACGGGCGTCTATAATTCACCCCTCCACTTT
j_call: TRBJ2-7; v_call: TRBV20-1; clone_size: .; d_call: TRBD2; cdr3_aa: CSAPSTSGGLSYEQYF; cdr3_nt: TGCAGTGCTCCGTCGACTAGCGGGGGTTTATCCTACGAGCAGTACTTC
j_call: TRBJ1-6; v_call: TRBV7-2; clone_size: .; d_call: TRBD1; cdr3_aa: CASSLEGQGNSPLHF; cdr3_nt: TGTGCCAGCAGCTTAGAGGGACAGGGAAATTCACCCCTCCACTTT
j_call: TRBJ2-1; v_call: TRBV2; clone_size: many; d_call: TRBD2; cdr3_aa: CASSPPTSGRYNEQFF; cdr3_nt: TGTGCCAGCAGTCCCCCGACTAGCGGGAGATACAATGAGCAGTTCTTC
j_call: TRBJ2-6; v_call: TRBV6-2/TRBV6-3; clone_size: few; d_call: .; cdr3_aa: CASSYSLLVSGANVLTF; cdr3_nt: TGTGCCAGCAGTTACTCCCTTTTGGTTTCTGGGGCCAACGTCCTGACTTTC
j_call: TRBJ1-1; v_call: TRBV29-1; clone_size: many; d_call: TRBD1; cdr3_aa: CSSTGENTEAFF; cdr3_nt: TGCAGTTCGACAGGGGAGAACACTGAAGCTTTCTTT
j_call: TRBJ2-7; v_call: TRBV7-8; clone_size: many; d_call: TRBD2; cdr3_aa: CASSSTGTTKLTEQYF; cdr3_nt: TGTGCCAGCAGCTCCACCGGGACTACCAAACTCACAGAGCAGTACTTC
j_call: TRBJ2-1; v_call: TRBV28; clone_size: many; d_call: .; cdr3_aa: CASSFPGPNEQFF; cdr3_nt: TGTGCCAGCAGTTTCCCGGGTCCCAATGAGCAGTTCTTC
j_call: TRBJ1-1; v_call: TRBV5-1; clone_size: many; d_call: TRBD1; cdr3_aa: CASSPGQGFYTEAFF; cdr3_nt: TGCGCCAGCAGCCCGGGACAGGGTTTTTACACTGAAGCTTTCTTT
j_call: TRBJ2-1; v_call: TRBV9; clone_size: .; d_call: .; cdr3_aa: CASSVASSLNEQFF; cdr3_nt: TGTGCCAGCAGCGTAGCTTCTAGCTTAAATGAGCAGTTCTTC
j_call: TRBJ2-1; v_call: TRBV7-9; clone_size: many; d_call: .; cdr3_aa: CASSLGARYNEQFF; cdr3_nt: TGTGCCAGCAGCTTAGGGGCGAGATACAATGAGCAGTTCTTC
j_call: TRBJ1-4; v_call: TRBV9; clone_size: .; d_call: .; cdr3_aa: CASSVDVNEKLFF; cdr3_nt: TGTGCCAGCAGCGTAGACGTTAATGAAAAACTGTTTTTT
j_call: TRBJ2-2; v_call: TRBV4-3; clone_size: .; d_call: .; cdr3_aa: CASSQDVSSSTGELFF; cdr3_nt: TGCGCCAGCAGCCAGGATGTGTCCTCGAGCACCGGGGAGCTGTTTTTT
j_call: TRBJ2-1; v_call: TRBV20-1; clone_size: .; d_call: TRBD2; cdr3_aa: CSARDVAGVSEQFF; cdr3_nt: TGCAGTGCTAGAGATGTAGCGGGAGTGAGTGAGCAGTTCTTC
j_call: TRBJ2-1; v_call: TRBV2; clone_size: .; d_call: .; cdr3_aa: CASTIIDYNEQFF; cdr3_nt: TGTGCCAGCACAATAATAGACTACAATGAGCAGTTCTTC
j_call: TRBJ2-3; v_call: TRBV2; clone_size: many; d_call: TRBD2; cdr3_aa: CASRGGTSGTDTQYF; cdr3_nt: TGTGCCAGCAGGGGGGGGACTAGCGGCACAGATACGCAGTATTTT
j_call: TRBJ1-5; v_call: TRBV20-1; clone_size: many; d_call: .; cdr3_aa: CSVGAQPQHF; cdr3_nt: TGCAGTGTAGGGGCTCAGCCCCAGCATTTT
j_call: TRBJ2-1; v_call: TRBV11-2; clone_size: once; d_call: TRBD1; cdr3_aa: CASSLTWTGGYNEQFF; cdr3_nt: TGTGCCAGCAGCTTAACATGGACAGGGGGCTACAATGAGCAGTTCTTC
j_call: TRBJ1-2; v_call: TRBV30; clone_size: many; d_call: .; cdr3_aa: CAWSIWYGYTF; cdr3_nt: TGTGCCTGGAGTATTTGGTATGGCTACACCTTC
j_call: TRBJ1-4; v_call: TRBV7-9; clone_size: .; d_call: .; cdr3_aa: CASSFGQPNEKLFF; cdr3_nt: TGTGCCAGCAGCTTTGGGCAGCCTAATGAAAAACTGTTTTTT
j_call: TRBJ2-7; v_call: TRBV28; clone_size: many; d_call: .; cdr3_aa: CASNSVSLSYEQYF; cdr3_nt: TGTGCCAGTAATAGCGTTTCCCTCTCCTACGAGCAGTACTTC
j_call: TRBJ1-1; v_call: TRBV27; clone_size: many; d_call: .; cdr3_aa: CASSLSFGGPTEAFF; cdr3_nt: TGTGCCAGCAGTTTATCGTTCGGGGGCCCCACTGAAGCTTTCTTT
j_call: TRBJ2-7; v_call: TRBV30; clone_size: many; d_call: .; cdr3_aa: CAWMAAYEQYF; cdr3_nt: TGTGCCTGGATGGCAGCCTACGAGCAGTACTTC
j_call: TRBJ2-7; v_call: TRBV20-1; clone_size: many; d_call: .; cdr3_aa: CSARDSSPGAYEQYF; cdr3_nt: TGCAGTGCTAGAGATTCCTCTCCAGGAGCCTACGAGCAGTACTTC
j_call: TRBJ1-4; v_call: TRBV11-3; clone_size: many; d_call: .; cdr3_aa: CASSRGVGEKLFF; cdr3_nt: TGTGCCAGCAGCCGAGGGGTCGGCGAAAAACTGTTTTTT
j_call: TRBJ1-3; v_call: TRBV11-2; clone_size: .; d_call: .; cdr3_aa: CASSLVYRTGDSGNTIYF; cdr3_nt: TGTGCCAGCAGCTTAGTTTACCGAACAGGAGACTCTGGAAACACCATATATTTT
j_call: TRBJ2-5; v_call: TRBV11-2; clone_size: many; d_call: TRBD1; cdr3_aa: CASSSRDREIQETQYF; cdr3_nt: TGTGCCAGCAGCTCCCGGGACAGAGAAATCCAAGAGACCCAGTACTTC
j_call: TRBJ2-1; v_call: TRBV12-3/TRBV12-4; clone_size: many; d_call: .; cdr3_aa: CASSFLRYSSYNEQFF; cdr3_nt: TGTGCCAGCAGTTTTTTGCGCTATTCCTCCTACAATGAGCAGTTCTTC
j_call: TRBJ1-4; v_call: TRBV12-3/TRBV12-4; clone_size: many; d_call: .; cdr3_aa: CASSFRLGNEKLFF; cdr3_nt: TGTGCCAGCAGTTTTAGGTTGGGAAATGAAAAACTGTTTTTT
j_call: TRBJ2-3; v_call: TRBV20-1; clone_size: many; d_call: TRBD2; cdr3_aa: CSAKREGAPDTQYF; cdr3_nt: TGCAGTGCTAAAAGGGAGGGAGCCCCAGATACGCAGTATTTT